The 2 T cell receptor beta chains in this list originate from one sample, sequenced in a study of memory CD4+ T cells and cytomegalovirus serostatus. The sort gate was single viable CD3+CD4+CD8-CD45RO+ cells for memory CD4+ T cells. The protocol was immunoSEQ multiplex PCR, while the TCRdb copy is restricted to in-frame clones and leaves out a portion. The repertoire has 40,000 to 55,000 clones, roughly four fifths of them found once; the top ten carry roughly 1.2%. The source material was memory CD4+ T cells from blood. The origin of the receptors is an adult in good health and CMV-seropositive.

The chain recombines TRBV6-1 with TRBJ2-7; 8 bases are shared with TRBD1. J gave up 1 base and V 4 bases, and 9 bases lay outside the gene matches. The CDR3 is 16 amino acids. CDR1 and CDR2 from the germline V gene are MNHNS and SASEGT. CDR3 amino acids: CASSGTGTGLSYEQYF. In DNA, the CDR3 is TGTGCCAGCAGTGGGACCGGGACAGGCTTATCCTACGAGCAGTACTTC.

V and J are TRBV6-6 and TRBJ2-5; no clear D. Looked up from germline, CDR1 is MNHNY and CDR2 is SVGAGI (reference sequence). Deletions cut 5 bases from V and 7 bases from J, with 14 bases between. The CDR3 length is 13 residues. CDR3: CASSQDGWRTQYF. In DNA form, the CDR3 reads TGTGCCAGCAGTCAGGATGGGTGGCGGACCCAGTACTTC.